A single sample gave rise to the 23 T cell receptor beta chains below, sequenced in a study of T cell changes during pregnancy in multiple sclerosis. The repertoire was sequenced with immunoSEQ multiplex PCR; TCRdb's copy has only in-frame clones and lacks some. The repertoire consists of about 49,000 clones, with roughly 94% occurring once and the leading ten covering about 5.5%. The sequences come from CD8+ T cells from peripheral blood mononuclear cells, collected before pregnancy. These receptors originate from a female donor with multiple sclerosis, enrolled in a pregnancy study.

The rearrangement uses TRBV27 and TRBJ2-1, with 9 bases aligning to TRBD2. After removal of 5 bases from V and 3 bases from J, the junction contained 5 bases not matched to a gene. CDR1 and CDR2 from the germline V gene are MNHEY and SMNVEV (reference sequence). This CDR3 has 15 residues. Here the CDR3 DNA reads TGTGCCAGCAGTATACTAGCGGGCAACTACAATGAGCAGTTCTTC. This codes for CASSILAGNYNEQFF.

CDR3 sequence: CASSLRTSGNTGELFF. The CDR3 coding sequence is TGTGCCAGCAGCTTGAGGACTAGCGGGAACACCGGGGAGCTGTTTTTT. V and J are TRBV13 and TRBJ2-2; 10 bases are shared with TRBD2. J was trimmed by 1 base and V by 3 bases; bases with no gene match: 2. The CDR3 sequence is 16 residues long. The germline V gene has CDR1 PRHDT and CDR2 FYEKMQ (reference sequence). Based on the CDR3 plus reference TRBV13 and TRBJ2-2, the full variable domain is AAGVIQSPRHLIKEKRETATLKCYPIPRHDTVYWYQQGPGQDPQFLISFYEKMQSDKGSIPDRFSAQQFSDYHSELNMSSLELGDSALYFCASSLRTSGNTGELFFGEGSRLTVL.

The rearrangement joins TRBV28 to TRBJ2-1; 9 bases align to TRBD1. The V segment lost 6 bases and the J segment 6 bases; nucleotides outside the gene matches: 6. The CDR3 covers 14 residues. Germline V lookup: CDR1 MDHEN, CDR2 SYDVKM. The CDR3 coding sequence is TGTGCCAGCAGCTTCGGACAGGGGAGCAATGAGCAGTTCTTC. Residues: CASSFGQGSNEQFF. The full variable domain, its missing parts supplied by reference TRBV28 and TRBJ2-1, is DVKVTQSSRYLVKRTGEKVFLECVQDMDHENMFWYRQDPGLGLRLIYFSYDVKMKEKGDIPEGYSVSREKKERFSLILESASTNQTSMYLCASSFGQGSNEQFFGPGTRLTVL.

The gene calls are TRBV28 and TRBJ1-2; possible D gene TRBD1, 6 bases. Germline CDR1 reads MDHEN; CDR2 reads SYDVKM. Trimming left V 10 bases short and J 1 base short, with 16 bases between. The length of the CDR3 is 14 residues. The CDR3 region is CATSGRGYNYGYTF. CDR3 in DNA: TGTGCCACCTCTGGGAGGGGGTATAACTATGGCTACACCTTC.

The chain couples TRBV11-2 to TRBJ2-7; TRBD1 is a possible D gene (6 bases). Trimming removed 3 bases at V and 6 bases at J, with 12 bases between. This CDR3 has 13 residues. Germline V gene lookup returns CDR1 SGHAT and CDR2 FQNNGV. The CDR3 DNA reads TGTGCCAGCAGCTTGGGTACAGGGCGCGAGCAGTACTTC. Translation gives CASSLGTGREQYF.

The rearrangement uses TRBV7-8 and TRBJ2-7, with D tentatively TRBD2 (6 bases). V shed 7 bases and J shed 3 bases, with 13 bases lying between them. Germline V gene data show CDR1 as SGHVS and CDR2 as FQNEAQ. The CDR3 runs 13 residues. Here the CDR3 DNA reads TGTGCCAGCACGGGCCGCGGGGTCTACGAGCAGTACTTC. Amino acids: CASTGRGVYEQYF.

This sequence joins TRBV27 and TRBJ2-7; maybe TRBD1 (8 bases). Trimming took 4 bases from V and 5 from J, leaving 15 bases between them. The CDR3 loop spans 14 amino acids. Germline V lookup: CDR1 MNHEY, CDR2 SMNVEV (reference sequence). Here the CDR3 reads CASSWNRGGNEQYF. Written as DNA, the CDR3 is TGTGCCAGCAGTTGGAACAGGGGGGGGAACGAGCAGTACTTC.

The rearrangement uses TRBV4-1 and TRBJ2-7, with 13 bases lining up with TRBD2. The CDR3 covers 19 residues. From germline, CDR1 is MGHRA and CDR2 YSYEKL. Losses at the gene ends were 0 bases for V and 4 bases for J; bases not matched to a gene: 12. CDR3 amino acids: CASSQDGGLAGEGGYEQYF. For the CDR3, the DNA is TGCGCCAGCAGCCAAGATGGAGGACTAGCGGGAGAAGGTGGGTACGAGCAGTACTTC.

This rearrangement joins TRBV9 to TRBJ1-2; TRBD1 agrees at 7 bases. Per germline, CDR1 SGDLS and CDR2 YYNGEE. This CDR3 contains 17 residues. The V and J ends lost 4 bases and 4 bases, in that order; junction bases with no gene match: 16. This chain's CDR3 is CASSQRQIGQAAYGYTF. The DNA for the CDR3 is TGTGCCAGCAGCCAACGTCAGATCGGACAGGCGGCCTATGGCTACACCTTC.

V is TRBV30 and J is TRBJ1-1, with 7 bases lining up with TRBD1. This CDR3 has 14 residues. CDR1 is GTSNPN and CDR2 is SVGIG in the germline V gene (reference sequence). Trimming at V came to 8 bases and at J to 3 bases, leaving 12 bases not matched to a gene. CDR3 bases: TGTGCCGACGTCGAACAGACAGGGTACACTGAAGCTTTCTTT. Translation gives CADVEQTGYTEAFF. Drawing the rest from reference TRBV30 and TRBJ1-1, the complete variable domain is SQTIHQWPATLVQPVGSPLSLECTVEGTSNPNLYWYRQAAGRGLQLLFYSVGIGQISSEVPQNLSASRPQDRQFILSSKKLLLSDSGFYLCADVEQTGYTEAFFGQGTRLTVV.

This chain links TRBV7-7 with TRBJ2-2; no clear D gene. The germline V gene encodes CDR1 SSHAT and CDR2 FNYEAQ (reference sequence). The CDR3 consists of 14 residues. Trimming pared 1 base from V and 6 bases from J, leaving 9 bases between. CDR3 in amino acids: CASSLVVGAGELFF. The CDR3 nucleotides read TGTGCCAGCAGCTTAGTGGTGGGCGCCGGGGAGCTGTTTTTT.

The chain employs TRBV7-9 and TRBJ2-1; TRBD2 agrees at 11 bases. The CDR3 spans 15 residues. CDR1 SEHNR and CDR2 FQNEAQ come from the germline V gene (reference sequence). Trimming took 5 bases from V and 10 from J; bases not matched to a gene: 10. CDR3 nucleotides: TGTGCCAGCAGCAAAAAAAGACTAGCGGGATGGGAGCAGTTCTTC. Translated, it gives CASSKKRLAGWEQFF.

This rearrangement joins TRBV27 to TRBJ1-5, with D possibly being TRBD1 (5 bases). This CDR3 region has 16 residues. Trimming took 6 bases from V and 2 from J, leaving 17 bases between them. CDR1 is MNHEY, CDR2 SMNVEV, per germline (reference sequence). The chain's CDR3 is CASSRTREFRNQPQHF. CDR3 nucleotides: TGTGCCAGCAGCCGGACACGGGAGTTTCGCAATCAGCCCCAGCATTTT.

The V gene is TRBV30, the J gene TRBJ2-3; 13 bases agree with TRBD2. Looked up from germline, CDR1 is GTSNPN and CDR2 is SVGIG (reference sequence). The CDR3 contains 16 residues. Germline trimming cut 1 base from V and 7 bases from J; bases unmatched to any gene: 8. In DNA form, the CDR3 reads TGTGCCTGGAGTGACGGACTAGCGGGAGATATTAATACGCAGTATTTT. It codes for CAWSDGLAGDINTQYF.

The chain carries TRBV7-3 and TRBJ2-1; 11 bases map to TRBD2. The CDR3 sequence is 16 residues long. Trimming removed 2 bases from V and 9 bases from J; junction bases left unmatched: 9. Germline CDR1 reads SGHTA; CDR2 reads FQGTGA. The CDR3, as DNA: TGTGCCAGCAGCTTATCGAAGGTAGCGGGAGGGGGTGAGCAGTTCTTC. The encoded protein is CASSLSKVAGGGEQFF.

The chain is built from TRBV2 and TRBJ2-3; 14 bases are a match to TRBD2. Germline V lookup: CDR1 SNHLY, CDR2 FYNNEI. The CDR3 totals 16 residues. V was clipped by 2 bases and J by 8 bases; unmatched bases: 6. CDR3 nucleotides: TGTGCCAGCAGTGAAAGCGGACTAGCGGGAGGAGGTACGCAGTATTTT. Protein: CASSESGLAGGGTQYF.

The chain carries TRBV5-1 and TRBJ1-4; D unresolved. The CDR3 contains 14 residues. Trimming removed 1 base from V and 4 bases from J, with 8 bases in between. Per the germline V gene, CDR1 is SGHRS and CDR2 is YFSETQ. CDR3 coding DNA: TGCGCCAGCAGCTTGTGGCAGAATAATGAAAAACTGTTTTTT. Amino acid sequence: CASSLWQNNEKLFF.

The gene calls are TRBV6-1 and TRBJ2-7, with 7 bases lining up with TRBD1. The junction had 4 bases not matched to a gene; V was cut back by 6 bases and J by 2 bases. The germline CDR1 and CDR2 sequences are MNHNS and SASEGT. The CDR3 has 13 residues. The CDR3 DNA reads TGTGCCAGCAGCAAGGGACAGCCCTACGAGCAGTACTTC. Its translation is CASSKGQPYEQYF.

V gene TRBV10-2 combines with J gene TRBJ2-7; 8 nucleotides line up with TRBD2. CDR3 length equals 14 residues. The germline V gene has CDR1 WSHSY and CDR2 SAAADI. The V gene end was trimmed by 2 bases and the J gene end by 0 bases; junction bases not matched to a gene: 0. The CDR3 DNA reads as TGCGCCAGCAGTGAGGGGACTAGCTCCTACGAGCAGTACTTC. Protein sequence: CASSEGTSSYEQYF.

The V call is TRBV5-1, the J call TRBJ2-5, with 10 nucleotides matching TRBD1. This CDR3 contains 16 residues. The germline CDR1 and CDR2 sequences are SGHRS and YFSETQ. The ends lost 4 bases at V and 5 bases at J; junction bases unmatched: 11. This CDR3 reads CASSEGTGDFWETQYF. CDR3 DNA sequence: TGCGCCAGCAGCGAGGGGACAGGGGATTTTTGGGAGACCCAGTACTTC.

The CDR3 DNA follows: TGTGCCAGCAGCCCCCTCGGACTAGCGGGAGCTTCCTACGAGCAGTACTTC. It codes for CASSPLGLAGASYEQYF. The chain carries TRBV4-2 and TRBJ2-7, with 13 bases aligning to TRBD2. V trimming: 4 bases; J trimming: 1 base; junction bases outside the gene matches: 7. The germline CDR1 and CDR2 sequences are LGHNA and YNFKEQ. The CDR3 sequence is 17 residues long.

The chain joins TRBV25-1 to TRBJ2-5, with D maybe TRBD1 (5 bases). The germline V gene encodes CDR1 MGHDK and CDR2 SYGVNS. This CDR3 has 14 residues. Trimming stripped 3 bases from V and 5 bases from J, with 13 bases between. The CDR3 bases are TGTGCCAGCAGTGATAAGGGGAATGGGGAGACCCAGTACTTC. Its protein is CASSDKGNGETQYF.

V and J are TRBV9 and TRBJ1-2; 10 nucleotides align to TRBD1. With V trimmed by 3 bases and J by 8 bases, 16 bases remained unmatched. Looked up from germline, CDR1 is SGDLS and CDR2 is YYNGEE. The CDR3 sequence is 17 residues long. For the CDR3, the DNA is TGTGCCAGCAGCGGGGACAGGGGACTTTTGCTAGGGAGAGGCTACACCTTC. Protein: CASSGDRGLLLGRGYTF.